This record looks at one T cell receptor (beta chain) sequence and its context. Its specificity is not known. Cells stained for CD3, CD4, CD8, CD45RA, CD27 and viability were sorted into four CD45RA/CD27 subsets. Both TRBC1 and TRBC2 were covered by a beta constant-region primer of two equimolar oligonucleotides. Nested alpha and beta constant-region primers with the SP2 primer drove four PCR rounds on ligated cDNA. The cDNA 3' end received a ligated single-stranded oligonucleotide carrying the SP2 primer and a 12-nucleotide UMI. Each CDR3 protein is one row after TCRdb ran MiXCR on the UMI-ligation and nested PCR reads. The sample contains roughly 83,000 distinct CDR3 sequences, 11% of which appear only once. The entry originates in a study of naive and memory T cell subsets. Study-wide points: A few larger clonotypes appeared in naive repertoires, especially CD8, possibly memory cells re-expressing CD45RA.

CDR3 length equals 15 residues. V lost 6 bases and J lost 8; bases outside the gene matches: 10. CDR1 SGHTA and CDR2 FQGTGA come from the germline V gene. Material: naive CD4+ T cells from blood. The sequence was obtained from a human donor in good health. The gene calls are TRBV7-3 and TRBJ2-1, with TRBD2 identical over 10 bases. The CDR3 nucleotides are TGTGCCAGCAGTCTCCTAGCGGGAGTTAAAGATGAGCAGTTCTTC. Protein sequence: CASSLLAGVKDEQFF.